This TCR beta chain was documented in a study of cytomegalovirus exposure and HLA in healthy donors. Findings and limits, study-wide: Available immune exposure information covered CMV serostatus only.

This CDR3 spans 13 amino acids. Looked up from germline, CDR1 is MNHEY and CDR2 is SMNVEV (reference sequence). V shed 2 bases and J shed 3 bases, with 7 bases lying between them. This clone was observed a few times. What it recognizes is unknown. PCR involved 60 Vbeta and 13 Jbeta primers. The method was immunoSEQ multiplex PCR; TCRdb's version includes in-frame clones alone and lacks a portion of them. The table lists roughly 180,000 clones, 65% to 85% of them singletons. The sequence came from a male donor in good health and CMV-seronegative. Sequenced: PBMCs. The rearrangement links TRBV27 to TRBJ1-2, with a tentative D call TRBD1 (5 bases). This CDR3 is CASSLKGYYGYTF. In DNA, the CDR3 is TGTGCCAGCAGTTTAAAGGGGTACTATGGCTACACCTTC.